Following are 6 T cell receptor beta chains from one sample sequenced in a study of shared clonotypes between healthy human individuals. The method was immunoSEQ multiplex PCR; TCRdb's version includes in-frame clones alone and lacks a portion of them. The sample consists of some 2.1 million clones, roughly 94% of them appearing once. The sample comprised naive CD4+ T cells sorted from blood. The subset here: CD45RA+ positively selected. Receptors were obtained from a man aged 18 to 30 in good health.

The chain joins TRBV7-9 to TRBJ2-2; D is unresolved. This CDR3 has 15 residues. The V end was cut by 5 bases, the J end by 7 bases, with 17 bases between. Germline CDR1 reads SEHNR; CDR2 reads FQNEAQ (reference sequence). CDR3 DNA: TGTGCCAGCAGCCGGTCAGCAGTAGCCAGCGGGGAGCTGTTTTTT. It encodes CASSRSAVASGELFF.

The chain uses TRBV6-1 and TRBJ2-2; the D gene could be TRBD1 or TRBD2 (5 bases each). Germline CDR1 reads MNHNS; CDR2 reads SASEGT. V was shortened by 6 bases and J by 6 bases, with 14 bases between the two germline ends. This CDR3 contains 14 residues. The CDR3 coding sequence is TGTGCCAGCAGGGGTACCCGGGGCCCCGGGGAGCTGTTTTTT. This sequence encodes CASRGTRGPGELFF.

The rearrangement links TRBV7-9 to TRBJ1-2; possible D gene TRBD1, 6 bases. The V and J ends lost 7 bases and 1 base respectively, with 16 bases between them. The CDR3 sequence is 15 residues long. Per the germline V gene, CDR1 is SEHNR and CDR2 is FQNEAQ (reference sequence). CDR3: CASTVDSTGNYGYTF. Written as DNA, the CDR3 is TGTGCCAGCACAGTGGACAGCACGGGTAACTATGGCTACACCTTC.

The rearrangement joins TRBV6-5 to TRBJ2-7; possibly TRBD1 or TRBD2 for D (5 bases each). The CDR3 loop spans 15 amino acids. Germline CDR1 is MNHEY and CDR2 is SVGAGI. The V end was cut by 1 base, the J end by 4 bases, with 14 bases between. CDR3 sequence: CASSYLRGAVYEQYF. CDR3 nucleotides: TGTGCCAGCAGTTACTTGAGGGGCGCCGTGTACGAGCAGTACTTC.

This rearrangement joins TRBV6-5 to TRBJ2-5; perhaps TRBD2 as D (5 bases). V was shortened by 7 bases and J by 6 bases, with 15 bases between the two germline ends. From germline, CDR1 is MNHEY and CDR2 SVGAGI. The CDR3 consists of 13 residues. CDR3: CASKVAGAKTQYF. The CDR3 coding sequence is TGTGCCAGCAAGGTTGCGGGCGCGAAGACCCAGTACTTC.

The genes are TRBV30 and TRBJ2-2, with unresolved D. V was clipped by 3 bases and J by 5 bases, with 16 bases between them. Germline CDR1 reads GTSNPN; CDR2 reads SVGIG (reference sequence). The CDR3 runs 15 residues. CDR3 nucleotides: TGTGCCTGGAGCCACCCGGGCCTCGGGACCGGGGAGCTGTTTTTT. It translates to CAWSHPGLGTGELFF.